The next 2 T cell receptor beta chains were all read from a single sample in a study of CD8+ T cells in alopecia areata. RNA extraction and reverse transcription yielded cDNA as sequencing template. TCRdb's copy holds only in-frame clones and misses some; the assay was immunoSEQ multiplex PCR. Of 7,000 to 8,500 clones in the sample, around 64% were seen once. Patients with alopecia areata provided lesional scalp punch biopsies as well as peripheral blood. The sequencing here drew on skin, taken at week 0. The receptors were sampled from a human donor with alopecia areata.

This chain uses TRBV18 with TRBJ2-5; 7 nucleotides line up with TRBD1. The J call is uncertain, as TRBJ2-7 better fits the DNA end. This CDR3 has 12 amino acids. Germline values: CDR1 KGHSH, CDR2 LQKENI. In DNA form, the CDR3 reads TGTGCCAGCTCTCCAGGGACAGTCGAGCAGTACTTC. As protein: CASSPGTVEQYF.

V gene TRBV28 combines with J gene TRBJ1-5; possibly TRBD1 for D (5 bases). The germline gives CDR1 MDHEN, CDR2 SYDVKM. Trimming left V 5 bases short and J 4 bases short, with 15 bases between. The CDR3 is made up of 15 amino acids. In DNA, the CDR3 is TGTGCCAGCAGTGGCCCCGGGGGGACGAATCAGCCCCAGCATTTT. Amino acid sequence: CASSGPGGTNQPQHF. Looking up the rest from reference TRBV28 and TRBJ1-5 gives the full variable domain: DVKVTQSSRYLVKRTGEKVFLECVQDMDHENMFWYRQDPGLGLRLIYFSYDVKMKEKGDIPEGYSVSREKKERFSLILESASTNQTSMYLCASSGPGGTNQPQHFGDGTRLSIL.